A single sample gave rise to the 12 T cell receptor beta chains below, sequenced in a study of T cell responses to AZD1222 COVID-19 vaccine. Method: immunoSEQ multiplex PCR; TCRdb's copy keeps in-frame clones and lacks some. Of more than 90,000 clones in the sample, around 84% were seen once. Sequenced material: peripheral blood, taken 28 days after the second AZD1222 dose. The receptors here all came from an adult who received the AZD1222 COVID-19 vaccine.

The chain combines TRBV7-6 with TRBJ1-1; 12 bases align to TRBD1. The length of the CDR3 is 15 residues. Germline CDR1 SGHVS, CDR2 FNYEAQ. Germline trimming cut 5 bases from V and 7 bases from J; bases unmatched to any gene: 8. The CDR3 DNA reads TGTGCCAGCAGCCGCCAGGGACAGGGGGCGGGTGAAGCTTTCTTT. Its protein product is CASSRQGQGAGEAFF.

The gene calls are TRBV2 and TRBJ1-5; D unclear. CDR1 and CDR2 from the germline V gene are SNHLY and FYNNEI. With 7 bases removed from V and 3 bases from J, the gap between germline ends came to 19 bases. The CDR3 has 16 residues. Here the CDR3 reads CASTLKLVPVNQPQHF. The DNA for the CDR3 is TGTGCCAGCACTCTTAAACTGGTCCCTGTCAATCAGCCCCAGCATTTT.

The V gene is TRBV5-1, the J gene TRBJ2-3; 12 bases align to TRBD2. CDR1 SGHRS and CDR2 YFSETQ come from the germline V gene. CDR3 length equals 17 residues. The V segment lost 1 base and the J segment 1 base; nucleotides outside the gene matches: 4. In DNA, the CDR3 is TGCGCCAGCAGCTTGCCACTAGCGGGAGGCGGCACAGATACGCAGTATTTT. It codes for CASSLPLAGGGTDTQYF.

The rearrangement joins TRBV19 to TRBJ2-7, with a possible D match to TRBD1 (6 bases). This CDR3 is built from 13 residues. V was clipped by 8 bases and J by 4 bases, with 15 bases between them. CDR1 and CDR2 from the germline V gene are LNHDA and SQIVND (reference sequence). The CDR3 loop reads CASGRDTFYEQYF. CDR3 sequence (DNA): TGTGCCAGTGGCCGGGACACCTTTTACGAGCAGTACTTC.

This chain joins TRBV3-1 (or the pseudogene TRBV3-2) and TRBJ1-4; TRBD1 agrees at 8 bases. The CDR3 runs to 14 residues. The germline V gene encodes CDR1 LGHDT and CDR2 YNNKEL (reference sequence). V gave up 6 bases and J gave up 7 bases; unmatched junction bases: 7. CDR3 amino acids: CASRPRDRSEKLFF. The CDR3 DNA reads TGTGCCAGCAGGCCACGGGACAGGAGTGAAAAACTGTTTTTT.

The J gene is TRBJ1-2, the V gene TRBV24-1, with D unclear. The CDR3 totals 14 residues. Per the germline V gene, CDR1 is KGHDR and CDR2 is SFDVKD. Trimming shortened V by 7 bases and J by 3 bases, and 14 bases separated the two germline ends. The CDR3 DNA is TGTGCCACCAGCGATCCCCCGCAACACTATGGCTACACCTTC. Protein: CATSDPPQHYGYTF.

This sequence joins TRBV10-3 and TRBJ1-1, with D maybe TRBD1 (5 bases). V was pared by 0 bases and J by 4 bases, with 9 bases between. The CDR3 length is 14 residues. From germline, CDR1 is ENHRY and CDR2 SYGVKD. In nucleotides, the CDR3 is TGTGCCATCAGTGAGTCCGTCGGGGGCACTGAAGCTTTCTTT. It codes for CAISESVGGTEAFF.

This chain uses TRBV9 with TRBJ1-1; unclear D gene. CDR1 and CDR2 from the germline V gene are SGDLS and YYNGEE. V lost 4 bases and J 1 base, leaving 8 bases between the germline ends. The CDR3 length is 13 residues. In DNA form, the CDR3 reads TGTGCCAGCAGCTATACACCGAACACTGAAGCTTTCTTT. Protein product: CASSYTPNTEAFF.

This rearrangement joins TRBV5-1 to TRBJ1-1; D uncertain. Trimming pared 7 bases from V and 1 base from J, leaving 11 bases between. Germline-derived CDR1 and CDR2 are SGHRS and YFSETQ. The CDR3 contains 13 residues. CDR3: CASLGPGNTEAFF. The CDR3 nucleotides are TGCGCCAGCCTCGGCCCGGGGAACACTGAAGCTTTCTTT.

J is TRBJ2-5 and V is TRBV2; the D gene is possibly TRBD2 (6 bases). The CDR3 spans 15 residues. The V gene's germline CDR1 is SNHLY and CDR2 FYNNEI. The germline V and J ends were trimmed by 1 base and 5 bases, with 14 bases remaining between them. The CDR3 loop reads CASSEGDWTRETQYF. The CDR3 bases are TGTGCCAGCAGTGAAGGGGACTGGACGAGGGAGACCCAGTACTTC.

The rearrangement uses TRBV9 and TRBJ1-4; tentatively, D is TRBD1 (6 bases). This CDR3 has 14 residues. Germline CDR1 and CDR2: SGDLS and YYNGEE. V was clipped by 2 bases and J by 7 bases, with 12 bases between them. The CDR3 nucleotides read TGTGCCAGCAGCGTTCAGGGGTTAGGTGAAAAACTGTTTTTT. It specifies CASSVQGLGEKLFF.

This chain links TRBV6-5 with TRBJ2-7, with D perhaps matching TRBD2 (6 bases). The CDR3 is made up of 14 amino acids. V was shortened by 2 bases and J by 3 bases, with 11 bases between the two germline ends. Germline CDR1 is MNHEY and CDR2 is SVGAGI. In DNA, the CDR3 is TGTGCCAGCAGTTACGAGACGGGAGTCTACGAGCAGTACTTC. This translates into CASSYETGVYEQYF.